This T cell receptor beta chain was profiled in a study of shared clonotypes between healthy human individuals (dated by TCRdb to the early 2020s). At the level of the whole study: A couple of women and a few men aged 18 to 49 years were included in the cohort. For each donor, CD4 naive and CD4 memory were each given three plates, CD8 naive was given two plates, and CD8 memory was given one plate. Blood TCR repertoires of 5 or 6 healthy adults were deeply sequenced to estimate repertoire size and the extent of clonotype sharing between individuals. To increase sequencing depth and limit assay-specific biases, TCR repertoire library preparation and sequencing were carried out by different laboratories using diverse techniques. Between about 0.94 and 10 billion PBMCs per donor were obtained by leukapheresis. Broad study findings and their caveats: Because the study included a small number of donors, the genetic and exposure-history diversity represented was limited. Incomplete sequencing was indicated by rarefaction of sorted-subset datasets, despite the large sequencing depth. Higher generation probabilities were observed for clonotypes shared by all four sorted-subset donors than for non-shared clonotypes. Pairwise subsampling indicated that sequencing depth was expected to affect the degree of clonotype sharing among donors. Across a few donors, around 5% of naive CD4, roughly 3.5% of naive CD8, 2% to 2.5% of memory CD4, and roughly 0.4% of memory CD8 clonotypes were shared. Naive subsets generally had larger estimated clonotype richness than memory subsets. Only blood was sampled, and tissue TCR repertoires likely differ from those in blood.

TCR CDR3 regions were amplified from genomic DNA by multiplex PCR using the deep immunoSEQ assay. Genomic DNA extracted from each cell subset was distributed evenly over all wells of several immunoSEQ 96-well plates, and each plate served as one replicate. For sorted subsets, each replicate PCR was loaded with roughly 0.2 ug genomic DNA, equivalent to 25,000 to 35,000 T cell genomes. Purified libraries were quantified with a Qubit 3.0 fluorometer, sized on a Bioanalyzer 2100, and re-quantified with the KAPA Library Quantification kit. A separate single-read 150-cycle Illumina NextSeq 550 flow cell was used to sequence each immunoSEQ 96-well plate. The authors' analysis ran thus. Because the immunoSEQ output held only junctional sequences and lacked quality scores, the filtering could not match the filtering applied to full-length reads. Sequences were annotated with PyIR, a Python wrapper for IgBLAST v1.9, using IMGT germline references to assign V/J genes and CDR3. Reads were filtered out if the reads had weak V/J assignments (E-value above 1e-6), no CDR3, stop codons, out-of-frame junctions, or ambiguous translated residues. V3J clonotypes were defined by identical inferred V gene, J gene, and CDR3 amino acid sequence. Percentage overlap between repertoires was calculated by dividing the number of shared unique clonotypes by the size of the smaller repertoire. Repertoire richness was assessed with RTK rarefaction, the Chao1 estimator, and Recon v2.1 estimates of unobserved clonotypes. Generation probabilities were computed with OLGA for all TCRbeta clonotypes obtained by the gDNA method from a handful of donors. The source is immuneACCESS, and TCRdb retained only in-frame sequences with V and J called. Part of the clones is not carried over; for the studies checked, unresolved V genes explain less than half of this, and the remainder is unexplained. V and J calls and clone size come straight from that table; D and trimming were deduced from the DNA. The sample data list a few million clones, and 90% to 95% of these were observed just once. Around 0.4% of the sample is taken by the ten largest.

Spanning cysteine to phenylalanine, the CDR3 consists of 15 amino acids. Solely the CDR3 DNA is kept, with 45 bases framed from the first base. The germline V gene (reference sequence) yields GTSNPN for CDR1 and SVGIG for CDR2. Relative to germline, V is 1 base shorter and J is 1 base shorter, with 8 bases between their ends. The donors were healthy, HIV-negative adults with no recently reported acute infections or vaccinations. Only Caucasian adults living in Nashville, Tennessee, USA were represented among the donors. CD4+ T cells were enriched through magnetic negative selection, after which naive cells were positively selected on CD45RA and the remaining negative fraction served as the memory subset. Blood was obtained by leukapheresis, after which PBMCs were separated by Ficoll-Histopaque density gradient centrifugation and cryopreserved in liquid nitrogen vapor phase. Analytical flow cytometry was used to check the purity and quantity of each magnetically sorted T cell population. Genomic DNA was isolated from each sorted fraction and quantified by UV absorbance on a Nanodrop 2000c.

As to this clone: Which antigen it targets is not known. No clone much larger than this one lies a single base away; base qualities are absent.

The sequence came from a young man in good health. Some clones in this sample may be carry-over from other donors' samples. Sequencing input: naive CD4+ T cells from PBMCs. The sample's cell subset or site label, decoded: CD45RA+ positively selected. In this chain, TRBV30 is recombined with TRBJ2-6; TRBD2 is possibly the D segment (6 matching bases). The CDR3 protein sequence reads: CAWSGGLSGANVLTF. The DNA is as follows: TGTGCCTGGAGTGGGGGACTGTCTGGGGCCAACGTCCTGACTTTC.